This is a list of T cell receptor beta chains from one sample in a study of T cells in Graves' hyperthyroidism and ophthalmopathy. TCRdb processed the multiplex PCR reads anew with MiXCR; each CDR3 protein has one entry. The table lists a few hundred thousand distinct CDR3 sequences, around 46% of them singletons. Sample: peripheral blood or thyroid tissue (not recorded which). These receptors were obtained from a woman under 30 with Graves' hyperthyroidism. The conserved cysteine and the conserved F or W are not part of the CDR3 here. D genes are given only for firm matches.

TRBV7-2	TRBD1	ASRRDRSSTEAF
TRBV20-1	-	SANRGMGETQY
TRBV7-9	-	ASSARAWDHEQY
TRBV10-3	-	AISEPEGGGIGYT
TRBV20-1	TRBD2	SARTSGARNEQF
TRBV14	-	ASSQRRVGANVLT
TRBV4-2	TRBD2	ASSQGGPGGYEQY
TRBV4-1	TRBD2	ASSQQLAFEQY
TRBV5-6	-	ASSKPGGSQETQY
TRBV5-1	TRBD2	ASSPAGGYEQY
TRBV6-1	TRBD2	ASSEALRGGASYEQY
TRBV24-1	-	AASLGGRGNQPQH
TRBV6-5	-	ASSRDRGSDDYGYT
TRBV6-1	-	AGTPSRDTYEQY
TRBV20-1	TRBD1	SAPGQVYNEQF
TRBV7-8	-	ASSRTGALNRDTQY
TRBV6-5	TRBD1	ASSSPRQGVTEAF
TRBV6-1	-	ASSEGRRMNTEAF
TRBV5-1	-	ASTPGRMVEETQY
TRBV5-1	-	ASSLVLGSSYEQY
TRBV5-1	-	ASSLGRRSKETQY
TRBV9	-	ASSPGRASNTGELF
TRBV7-2	-	ASRLVPYEQY
TRBV24-1	-	ATSDGGTGANVLT
TRBV19	TRBD2	ASSISGSNYEQF
TRBV6-9	TRBD1	AIRTPGQDNTIY
TRBV20-1	TRBD1	SAEQGTSYEQY
TRBV29-1	-	SVRDTNTGELF
TRBV2	TRBD2	ASSELAGGSNEQF
TRBV7-2	TRBD1	ASSKDRGLNEQY
TRBV29-1	-	STHMNTEAF
TRBV24-1	TRBD1	ATRGTGPIPYGYT
TRBV29-1	-	SVEYSSNTEAF
TRBV15	-	ATSREVGDTEAF
TRBV27	TRBD1	ASSATGERGYT
TRBV7-3	-	ASSLFAGPNSYEQY
TRBV6-4	-	ASSDRANTGELF
TRBV7-3	TRBD1	ASSPDTGTGGRSEQY
TRBV7-2	-	ASSLSVGFGEKLF
TRBV29-1	-	SVLGTTEAF
TRBV15	-	ATSRGEAPGQETQY
TRBV5-1	-	ASSLAYSYEQY
TRBV5-1	-	ASSPGDGGVTNEKLF